These 8 T cell receptor beta chains originate from one sample sequenced in a study of T cells after yellow fever vaccination. One entry per CDR3 protein results from TCRdb running MiXCR on the 5' RACE reads. The sample consists of about 63,000 distinct CDR3 sequences, 7.4% of them appearing once. The source was CD8+ T cells sorted from PBMCs, collected 15 days after the yellow fever booster vaccination. The receptors here all came from a man aged 25-40 years who received the YFV17D yellow fever vaccine.

This clonotype was seen at least ten times. The chain recombines TRBV2 with TRBJ2-1; D perhaps matches TRBD2 (5 bases). Trimming removed 7 bases at V and 9 bases at J, with 22 bases between. The V gene's germline CDR1 is SNHLY and CDR2 FYNNEI. The CDR3 is 15 amino acids. The CDR3 bases are TGTGCCAGCACTGAGGGTGGCTGGCCGGGCGCTGAGCAGTTCTTC. Translating it yields CASTEGGWPGAEQFF.

This clonotype is medium-sized (0.01 to 0.1%). The CDR3 loop reads CASSPSWGNEQYF. For the CDR3, the DNA is TGTGCCAGCAGCCCTAGTTGGGGGAACGAGCAGTACTTC. The J gene is TRBJ2-7, the V gene TRBV7-8; D possibly uses TRBD1 or TRBD2 (5 bases each). Trimming stripped 5 bases from V and 5 bases from J, with 13 bases between. Germline CDR1 reads SGHVS; CDR2 reads FQNEAQ. CDR3 length: 13 amino acids.

This clonotype was seen at least ten times. The chain has TRBV13 and TRBJ2-4; 10 nucleotides agree with TRBD2. The CDR3 totals 17 residues. Trimming removed 4 bases from V and 0 bases from J; junction bases left unmatched: 6. CDR1 and CDR2 from the germline V gene are PRHDT and FYEKMQ (reference sequence). CDR3 residues: CASSWTSGTLAKNIQYF. DNA for the CDR3: TGTGCCAGCAGCTGGACTAGCGGAACTCTAGCCAAAAACATTCAGTACTTC.

This clonotype appeared many times. This sequence joins TRBV12-3 or TRBV12-4 and TRBJ2-1; D gene unclear. With 10 bases removed from V and 10 bases from J, the gap between germline ends came to 8 bases. The CDR3 consists of 9 residues. The CDR3 sequence: CATGPEQFF. The DNA for the CDR3 is TGTGCCACCGGGCCGGAGCAGTTCTTC.

J is TRBJ2-7 and V is TRBV23-1; D gene ambiguous. TRBV23-1 falls under the ORF class, with uncertain function. Deletions cut 4 bases from V and 2 bases from J, with 12 bases between. The CDR3 extends over 14 amino acids. The CDR3 reads CASSLEKTPYEQYF. CDR3 in DNA: TGCGCCAGCAGTCTCGAGAAAACGCCCTACGAGCAGTACTTC.

This clonotype appeared many times. This chain joins TRBV20-1 and TRBJ2-5, with D perhaps given as TRBD1 or TRBD2 (6 bases each). CDR3 length: 16 amino acids. V gave up 5 bases and J gave up 4 bases, with 23 bases separating them. The germline V gene encodes CDR1 DFQATT and CDR2 SNEGSKA (reference sequence). The CDR3 DNA sequence: TGCAGTGCTCCAACGGGACCCCAGGGGACTTTAGAGACCCAGTACTTC. Translating it yields CSAPTGPQGTLETQYF.

This clonotype has ten or more counts. CDR3 loop: CASSDSGGADTQYF. DNA of the CDR3: TGTGCCAGCAGTGACTCCGGAGGGGCTGATACGCAGTATTTT. This chain joins TRBV6-4 and TRBJ2-3; weak D call: TRBD2 (6 bases). CDR3 size: 14 residues. Between the trimmed V and J ends, which lost 0 bases and 6 bases, there was a span of 10 bases. The germline V gene encodes CDR1 MRHNA and CDR2 SNTAGT.

This clonotype was found many times. This rearrangement joins TRBV5-6 to TRBJ2-3, with D perhaps TRBD1 (5 bases). This CDR3 is 14 amino acids long. Trimming shortened V by 0 bases and J by 1 base, and 6 bases separated the two germline ends. The germline CDR1 and CDR2 sequences are SGHDT and YYEEEE. CDR3 DNA: TGTGCCAGCAGCTTGGAAGGGGGCACAGATACGCAGTATTTT. It translates to CASSLEGGTDTQYF.